This note documents a single T cell receptor (beta chain) sequence. There are 12 residues in the CDR3. Trimming left V 3 bases short and J 8 bases short, with 13 bases between. The V gene's germline CDR1 is GTSNPN and CDR2 SVGIG (reference sequence). Sample-barcoded 5' priming and a J-beta primer mix drove a second PCR of roughly 6 to 12 cycles. In TCRdb, the 5' RACE reads were re-called with MiXCR into one record per CDR3 protein. The sample holds under 1 million distinct CDR3 sequences, around 42% seen once. This sample was included in a study of blood T cells in healthy people across ages. The specimen was blood. The V call is TRBV30, the J call TRBJ1-2; D is unclear. This receptor was obtained from a man aged 60 to 75 in good health. CDR3 amino acids: CAWRPHLWGYTF. CDR3 coding DNA: TGTGCCTGGAGGCCCCACTTATGGGGCTACACCTTC.